One sample yielded the 25 T cell receptor beta chains listed below, sequenced in a study of response to subunit inactivated influenza vaccine (dated by TCRdb to 2016 to 2019). Library method: RT-PCR. Sequencing used an Illumina HiSeq 2500. TCRdb itself trimmed the public reads at Q25 with fastp, ran MiXCR and retained productive beta chains. Each entry is one CDR3 protein sequence, shown with its most common DNA and genes. The sample contains about 500,000 distinct CDR3 sequences, approximately 15% of them found a single time. The ten top clones hold roughly 3% of the sample. This material consisted of CD4+ T cells sorted from PBMCs, taken about 24 months after vaccination. All receptors come from a man between 50 and 75 years old who received an inactivated influenza vaccine. Donor details come from another sample of the same person, matched by shared clones.

This clonotype was seen a handful of times. The rearrangement joins TRBV5-1 to TRBJ2-3, with 7 positions matching TRBD2. This CDR3 has 18 residues. Trimming cost V 0 bases and J 0 bases; bases outside gene matches: 10. Germline V CDR1 and CDR2: SGHRS, YFSETQ. The chain's CDR3 is CASSLARASGTSTDTQYF. The CDR3 bases are TGCGCCAGCAGCTTGGCCAGGGCTAGCGGCACTAGCACAGATACGCAGTATTTT.

This chain connects TRBV7-2 to TRBJ2-7, with 12 nucleotides matching TRBD2. This CDR3 is built from 15 residues. Looked up from germline, CDR1 is SGHTA and CDR2 is FQGNSA. J gave up 2 bases and V 4 bases, and 3 bases lay outside the gene matches. The DNA for the CDR3 is TGTGCCAGCAGCTATACTAGCGGGGGGACCTACGAGCAGTACTTC. Its translation: CASSYTSGGTYEQYF.

This clonotype was observed many times. CDR3 in amino acids: CSVVQPYRTDTQYF. CDR3 sequence (DNA): TGCAGCGTTGTGCAGCCTTATAGAACAGATACGCAGTATTTT. The chain combines TRBV29-1 with TRBJ2-3, with D uncertain. Germline V gene sequence: CDR1 SQVTM, CDR2 ANQGSEA. The CDR3 totals 14 residues. V was shortened by 4 bases and J by 3 bases, with 14 bases between the two germline ends.

This chain uses TRBV7-2 with TRBJ1-4; 10 positions match TRBD1. With V trimmed by 0 bases and J by 6 bases, 4 bases remained unmatched. CDR1 SGHTA and CDR2 FQGNSA come from the germline V gene. CDR3 length: 16 amino acids. The CDR3 reads CASSLASDRGYEKLFF. In DNA form, the CDR3 reads TGTGCCAGCAGCTTAGCGTCGGACAGGGGGTATGAAAAACTGTTTTTT.

This clonotype came up a few times. The chain joins TRBV7-2 to TRBJ2-2, with D possibly matching TRBD1 (5 bases). This CDR3 contains 16 residues. V lost 2 bases to trimming and J lost 3 bases, with 13 bases between them. The germline CDR1 and CDR2 sequences are SGHTA and FQGNSA. This chain's CDR3 is CASSLFLGPDTGELFF. CDR3 in DNA: TGTGCCAGCAGCTTATTTCTGGGGCCCGACACCGGGGAGCTGTTTTTT.

The rearrangement joins TRBV29-1 to TRBJ1-1; D is uncertain. Looked up from germline, CDR1 is SQVTM and CDR2 is ANQGSEA. Trimming left V 2 bases short and J 3 bases short, with 10 bases between. CDR3 length: 13 residues. The chain's CDR3 is CSVEMGRYTEAFF. The CDR3 coding sequence is TGCAGCGTTGAAATGGGGAGGTACACTGAAGCTTTCTTT.

There are a few counts of this clonotype. CDR3 sequence reads: CASSQKAGAIQETQYF. In DNA form, the CDR3 reads TGTGCCAGCAGCCAAAAAGCAGGGGCTATTCAAGAGACCCAGTACTTC. The chain uses TRBV3-1 and TRBJ2-5, with a weak D call TRBD1 (6 bases). Trimming removed 2 bases at V and 2 bases at J, with 15 bases between. The CDR3 is 16 residues long. Germline values: CDR1 LGHDT, CDR2 YNNKEL (reference sequence).

This clonotype turned up a few times. CDR3 sequence: CASSLDSLAKNIQYF. In DNA, the CDR3 is TGCGCCAGCAGCCTAGACAGTCTAGCCAAAAACATTCAGTACTTC. This chain joins TRBV5-1 and TRBJ2-4; tentatively, D is TRBD1 (5 bases). The V end lost 4 bases, the J end lost 0 bases, and 11 bases lay between the germline ends. Germline CDR1 reads SGHRS; CDR2 reads YFSETQ. There are 15 residues in the CDR3.

This clonotype was seen many times. The chain joins TRBV28 to TRBJ1-2; possibly TRBD1 for D (6 bases). Trimming took 6 bases from V and 4 from J, leaving 21 bases between them. The CDR3 sequence is 16 residues long. The germline V gene has CDR1 MDHEN and CDR2 SYDVKM. The CDR3 region is CASRGGREVRSYGYTF. The CDR3 nucleotides read TGTGCCAGCAGGGGGGGCAGGGAAGTTAGGAGCTATGGCTACACCTTC.

The V and J genes are TRBV7-6 and TRBJ2-5; 8 bases match TRBD2. The CDR3 is made up of 17 amino acids. Germline CDR1 reads SGHVS; CDR2 reads FNYEAQ. With V trimmed by 1 base and J by 7 bases, 14 bases remained unmatched. The CDR3 DNA sequence: TGTGCCAGCAGCTTAGGAGTACCCAGCGGGAGTAAGGGGACCCAGTACTTC. Translated, it gives CASSLGVPSGSKGTQYF.

V is TRBV2 and J is TRBJ2-4; 8 bases align to TRBD2. Germline CDR1 is SNHLY and CDR2 is FYNNEI. CDR3 length: 14 residues. The J segment lost 0 bases and the V segment lost 8 bases, leaving 3 bases of the junction unmatched. The CDR3 nucleotides are TGTGCCAGCTTTCGGGAGGGAGCCAAAAACATTCAGTACTTC. It translates to CASFREGAKNIQYF.

This clonotype was counted between two and nine times. This chain joins TRBV6-4 and TRBJ2-3; 9 nucleotides line up with TRBD2. This CDR3 is 14 amino acids long. V lost 5 bases to trimming and J lost 5 bases; unmatched junction nucleotides: 5. CDR1 and CDR2 (germline): MRHNA, SNTAGT. This CDR3 is CASSIEAGGDTQYF. The CDR3 DNA follows: TGTGCCAGCAGTATCGAAGCGGGAGGAGATACGCAGTATTTT.

The rearrangement joins TRBV6-2 or TRBV6-3 to TRBJ2-3, with TRBD2 identical over 14 bases. CDR1 is MNHEY and CDR2 is SVGEGT in the germline V gene. The V gene end was trimmed by 3 bases and the J gene end by 6 bases; junction bases not matched to a gene: 8. This CDR3 has 17 residues. The CDR3 coding sequence is TGTGCCAGCAGTTATCCCGGGACTAGCGGGAGAAGGGATACGCAGTATTTT. It encodes CASSYPGTSGRRDTQYF.

This clonotype turned up a few times. J is TRBJ2-1 and V is TRBV12-3 or TRBV12-4; D uncertain. There are 16 residues in the CDR3. V dropped 5 bases and J dropped 4 bases, with 18 bases sitting between them. For the CDR3, the DNA is TGTGCCAGCAGTCGGGCCAACCTTGCCTTATACAATGAGCAGTTCTTC. It is translated as CASSRANLALYNEQFF.

This clonotype occurred a few times. The J gene is TRBJ1-5, the V gene TRBV6-1; D remains unclear. V lost 2 bases and J 2 bases, leaving 10 bases between the germline ends. CDR1 MNHNS and CDR2 SASEGT come from the germline V gene. The CDR3 runs to 15 residues. CDR3 nucleotide sequence: TGTGCCAGCAGTGAAAGGAAGATGGGCAATCAGCCCCAGCATTTT. Translating gives CASSERKMGNQPQHF.

This clonotype was detected ten times or more. The DNA for the CDR3 is TGTGCCAGCAGTGCGGGACAGCCAAATTCACCCCTCCACTTT. Protein product: CASSAGQPNSPLHF. This chain links TRBV25-1 with TRBJ1-6, with 7 positions matching TRBD1. Germline V gene lookup returns CDR1 MGHDK and CDR2 SYGVNS. This CDR3 has 14 amino acids. J gave up 7 bases and V 4 bases, and 4 bases lay outside the gene matches.

The J gene is TRBJ2-3, the V gene TRBV20-1, with D unclear. V was cut by 0 bases and J by 2 bases, with 9 bases left in between. The CDR3 spans 14 residues. Per the germline V gene, CDR1 is DFQATT and CDR2 is SNEGSKA (reference sequence). The CDR3 region is CSARDPKSTDTQYF. CDR3 nucleotide sequence: TGCAGTGCTAGAGACCCCAAATCCACAGATACGCAGTATTTT.

This chain uses TRBV19 with TRBJ2-2, with TRBD1 matching over 8 bases. V trimming: 5 bases; J trimming: 2 bases; junction bases outside the gene matches: 7. Germline CDR1 and CDR2: LNHDA and SQIVND (reference sequence). This CDR3 is 16 amino acids long. The CDR3 sequence is CASSGRTGTNTGELFF. The CDR3 DNA sequence: TGTGCCAGTAGTGGACGGACAGGGACTAACACCGGGGAGCTGTTTTTT.

The table lists this clonotype with a few counts. The V and J genes are TRBV28 and TRBJ1-5; D unresolved. The CDR3 length is 11 residues. The germline V gene encodes CDR1 MDHEN and CDR2 SYDVKM. Trimming shortened V by 6 bases and J by 6 bases, and 6 bases separated the two germline ends. For the CDR3, the DNA is TGTGCCAGCAGGGGAGTTCAGCCCCAGCATTTT. Its protein is CASRGVQPQHF.

This clonotype was detected ten times or more. The rearrangement joins TRBV12-3 or TRBV12-4 to TRBJ1-1, with D perhaps TRBD1 (5 bases). V lost 5 bases and J 4 bases, leaving 20 bases between the germline ends. This CDR3 has 16 amino acids. CDR3 in DNA: TGTGCCAGCAGTACCTGGGACCACCAAGGAAGCACTGAAGCTTTCTTT. Translated: CASSTWDHQGSTEAFF.

A few counts support this clonotype. J is TRBJ2-7 and V is TRBV6-5; D is perhaps TRBD1 (6 bases). Trimming took 2 bases from V and 5 from J, leaving 16 bases between them. Germline V gene lookup returns CDR1 MNHEY and CDR2 SVGAGI. The length of the CDR3 is 15 residues. Here the CDR3 reads CASSYGTSYGHEQYF. Here the CDR3 DNA reads TGTGCCAGCAGTTACGGGACATCATATGGCCACGAGCAGTACTTC.

This clonotype appeared many times. The rearrangement links TRBV5-5 to TRBJ2-7; the D gene is possibly TRBD2 (6 bases). Trimming cost V 4 bases and J 7 bases, with 21 bases left between them. The germline gives CDR1 SGHKS, CDR2 YYEKEE (reference sequence). The CDR3 runs to 15 residues. This chain's CDR3 is CASSPRSGGNGEQYF. The DNA of the CDR3 is TGTGCCAGCAGCCCCCGGTCGGGCGGGAATGGTGAGCAGTACTTC.

The chain links TRBV7-2 to TRBJ1-4; 11 bases line up with TRBD1. CDR3 size: 17 residues. Germline V gene lookup returns CDR1 SGHTA and CDR2 FQGNSA. The V and J ends lost 4 bases and 0 bases, in that order; junction bases with no gene match: 4. The CDR3 DNA reads TGTGCCAGCAGCTCAGGACAGGGGGCAGCAACTAATGAAAAACTGTTTTTT. It encodes CASSSGQGAATNEKLFF. The full variable domain, rest sourced from reference TRBV7-2 and TRBJ1-4, is GAGVSQSPSNKVTEKGKDVELRCDPISGHTALYWYRQSLGQGLEFLIYFQGNSAPDKSGLPSDRFSAERTGGSVSTLTIQRTQQEDSAVYLCASSSGQGAATNEKLFFGSGTQLSVL.

The CDR3 protein is CASSLWAAYVGYNEQFF. CDR3 DNA: TGTGCCAGCAGCTTGTGGGCAGCCTACGTAGGGTACAATGAGCAGTTCTTC. V usage is TRBV5-6 and J usage is TRBJ2-1, with D unresolved. Trimming pared 1 base from V and 4 bases from J, leaving 18 bases between. The CDR3 spans 17 residues. Germline-derived CDR1 and CDR2 are SGHDT and YYEEEE.

This chain links TRBV5-6 with TRBJ2-7; TRBD1 matches at 9 bases. Trimming took 4 bases from V and 4 from J; bases not matched to a gene: 3. CDR1 and CDR2 (germline): SGHDT, YYEEEE. The length of the CDR3 is 13 residues. The CDR3 loop is CASSKGQGYEQYF. CDR3 sequence (DNA): TGTGCCAGCAGCAAGGGACAGGGATACGAGCAGTACTTC. The entire variable domain, with the rest obtained from reference TRBV5-6 and TRBJ2-7, is as follows: DAGVTQSPTHLIKTRGQQVTLRCSPKSGHDTVSWYQQALGQGPQFIFQYYEEEERQRGNFPDRFSGHQFPNYSSELNVNALLLGDSALYLCASSKGQGYEQYFGPGTRLTVT.